The present T cell receptor beta chain was sequenced within a study of T cells in localized non-small cell lung cancer. Study findings and constraints: Sequencing was limited to one tumor region, leaving the possibility of heterogeneity open.

This clone was observed a handful of times. Antigen unknown. Here immunoSEQ multiplex PCR was the method, and the copy in TCRdb shows in-frame clones only, minus some. The data contain approximately 11,000 clones, 40% to 55% of them seen just once; the ten biggest clones take up more than 4%. The TCR sequence derives from a woman aged 40-69 years with stage II squamous cell lung carcinoma. The starting material was lymph node tissue, obtained before any cancer treatment.

The CDR3 protein is CASSGQLNTEAFF. The CDR3 region has the DNA TGTGCCAGCAGTGGGCAGCTAAACACTGAAGCTTTCTTT. The chain recombines TRBV9 with TRBJ1-1; D is ambiguous. Germline loops: CDR1 SGDLS, CDR2 YYNGEE. CDR3 size: 13 residues. V was clipped by 5 bases and J by 2 bases, with 10 bases between them. Combining the CDR3 with reference TRBV9 and TRBJ1-1 gives the whole variable domain DSGVTQTPKHLITATGQRVTLRCSPRSGDLSVYWYQQSLDQGLQFLIQYYNGEERAKGNILERFSAQQFPDLHSELNLSSLELGDSALYFCASSGQLNTEAFFGQGTRLTVV.